The 7 T cell receptor beta chains in this list originate from one sample, sequenced in a study of T cell clonality in common variable immunodeficiency. Libraries were prepared by immunoSEQ multiplex PCR; TCRdb keeps only in-frame clonotypes and omits some of them. Singletons are absent from the sample, which has about 52,000 clones. The specimen was peripheral blood mononuclear cells. Source of these receptors: a person aged 18 to 75 in good health.

On this clone itself: The observed sequence ends 3 residues before the CDR3 terminus, with the missing tail filled in from the germline J gene. The chain links TRBV10-2 to TRBJ2-5, with D tentatively TRBD2 (6 bases). This CDR3 comprises 13 residues. Trimming left V 8 bases short and J 7 bases short, with 17 bases between. CDR1 WSHSY and CDR2 SAAADI come from the germline V gene. The CDR3 sequence: CASLVSLGGTQYF. The sequenced CDR3 bases are TGCGCCAGCCTGGTCTCCCTGGGGGGGACC.

To note about this clone: The CDR3 end lies 3 residues beyond the end of the read and is filled in from the germline J gene. This chain links TRBV13 with TRBJ1-2, with D possibly TRBD1 on 6 matching bases. The CDR3 runs to 13 residues. Per the germline V gene, CDR1 is PRHDT and CDR2 is FYEKMQ (reference sequence). The CDR3 spells CASVRGGVGDYTF. The part of the CDR3 DNA that was read is TGTGCCAGCGTGCGGGGGGGCGTTGGTGAC. The entire variable domain, with the rest obtained from reference TRBV13 and TRBJ1-2, is as follows: AAGVIQSPRHLIKEKRETATLKCYPIPRHDTVYWYQQGPGQDPQFLISFYEKMQSDKGSIPDRFSAQQFSDYHSELNMSSLELGDSALYFCASVRGGVGDYTFGSGTRLTVV.

This clone came up many times. Read sequence stops 3 residues before the CDR3 end, and the germline J gene provides the missing end. This chain uses TRBV15 with TRBJ2-1; D is perhaps TRBD1 (7 bases). Germline V gives CDR1 LNHNV, CDR2 YYDKDF (reference sequence). The CDR3 covers 21 residues. V shed 4 bases and J shed 0 bases, with 28 bases lying between them. CDR3 protein: CATSITNRGGYQASSYNEQFF. CDR3 bases read: TGTGCCACCAGCATCACAAACAGGGGAGGATATCAGGCTAGCTCCTACAATGAG.

This clone occurred many times. The read stops 3 residues short of the end of the CDR3; the missing end is completed from the germline J gene. The chain uses TRBV6-2 or TRBV6-3 and TRBJ2-2; no definite D call. The CDR3 consists of 12 residues. Germline CDR1 is MNHEY and CDR2 is SVGEGT. V was shortened by 2 bases and J by 7 bases, with 5 bases between the two germline ends. The covered CDR3 bases are TGTGCCAGCAGTTACACTCGCGGGGAG. Protein product: CASSYTRGE. The entire CDR3 sequence reads CASSYTRGELFF.

This clone appeared many times. With the read ending 3 residues before the CDR3 end, the germline J gene is used to fill in that end. The rearrangement uses TRBV18 and TRBJ2-7; D is perhaps TRBD1 (6 bases). Germline V gene data show CDR1 as KGHSH and CDR2 as LQKENI. The CDR3 is made up of 13 amino acids. V was trimmed by 2 bases and J by 1 base, leaving 6 bases between them. The CDR3 spells CASSPGQSYEQYF. The part of the CDR3 DNA that was read is TGTGCCAGCTCACCAGGACAGTCCTACGAG.

This clone was found many times. The read terminates 3 residues ahead of where the CDR3 ends, so the germline J gene completes it. The V gene is TRBV18, the J gene TRBJ1-2; 8 nucleotides line up with TRBD1. Per germline, CDR1 KGHSH and CDR2 LQKENI. This CDR3 is 14 amino acids long. Losses at the gene ends were 4 bases for V and 4 bases for J; bases not matched to a gene: 5. CDR3 bases read: TGTGCCAGCTCACTCGGACAGGGCGTCTATGGC. Translating it yields CASSLGQGVYG. In full, the CDR3 is CASSLGQGVYGYTF.

This clone showed up many times. CDR3 protein: CSARSPIQGSNQPQHF. The sequenced part of the CDR3 DNA is TGCAGTGCTAGATCCCCTATACAGGGAAGCAATCAGCCC. The rearrangement uses TRBV20-1 and TRBJ1-5; tentative D call: TRBD1 (6 bases). The CDR3 is cut off 3 residues early in the read; its end comes from the germline J gene. The CDR3 runs 16 residues. The germline V gene encodes CDR1 DFQATT and CDR2 SNEGSKA (reference sequence). Trimming removed 2 bases from V and 1 base from J, with 15 bases in between.